This TCR beta chain is from a study of human T cells and chemical hapten exposure. About the study: Reading of the patch tests, which applied 0.01% DPC to the upper back, occurred at 6 days. Overall study findings and caveats: Among expanded TCRs, significantly more large CDR3 similarity clusters formed than among controls. TCRs at a frequency above 1 in 1000 stayed unchanged with DPC sensitization.

Time point meaning: pre-sensitization, week 0. This sample's treatment: therapeutic diphenylcyclopropenone sensitization with weekly scalp DPC. The length of the CDR3 is 16 residues. This clonotype was seen a few times. Its matching antigen is unknown. MiXCR, applied by TCRdb to the RACE reads, yields one record per CDR3 protein. The sample consists of fewer than 50,000 distinct CDR3 sequences, roughly 7.6% of them appearing once. This receptor was obtained from a woman between 50 and 59 years old with alopecia areata. Some clones in this sample may be carry-over from other donors' samples. This chain links TRBV3-2 with TRBJ2-1; TRBD2, the D gene given by the table, was not confirmed from the DNA. TRBV3-2 is a listed pseudogene. The sequences come from whole blood, collected in connection with sensitization to the hapten diphenylcyclopropenone (DPC). The CDR3 loop is CASSRRLAAGWDEQFF. CDR3 sequence (DNA): TGTGCCAGCAGCCGAAGACTAGCGGCCGGTTGGGATGAGCAGTTCTTC.